This TCR beta chain was identified in a study of response to subunit inactivated influenza vaccine. Study outcomes and limitations: The authors suggested that every seasonal influenza vaccination recruits few new T cells.

Via MiXCR, TCRdb re-called the RT-PCR reads, giving one row per CDR3 protein. The data contain over 150,000 distinct CDR3 sequences, under 13% of them seen just once; the ten biggest clones take up 9.5% to 15%. This clonotype has only a few counts. Its antigen remains unidentified. The CDR3 covers 16 residues. Per germline, CDR1 DFQATT and CDR2 SNEGSKA (reference sequence). V was trimmed by 3 bases and J by 4 bases, leaving 21 bases between them. V usage is TRBV20-1 and J usage is TRBJ2-5; a weak D match, TRBD2 (5 bases). This specimen consisted of non-naive T cells sorted from PBMCs, obtained 40 to 50 days after vaccination. The origin of this receptor is a man aged 45 to 65 who received an inactivated influenza vaccine. CDR3 nucleotides: TGCAGTGCTAGTAGAAGATCTAGCTTGTATGGAGAGACCCAGTACTTC. Amino acid sequence: CSASRRSSLYGETQYF.